This T cell receptor beta chain was obtained from a study of tumor-infiltrating lymphocytes in primary liver carcinoma. With respect to this clonotype: The junction differs from germline at one of its ends, possibly a read error.

Unsorted bulk tissue (roughly 20-31 mg) underwent RNA and DNA co-extraction. TCR beta cDNA was made from approximately 540 ng total RNA with a constant-region primer. Slightly modified ARM-PCR with three nested multiplex PCR rounds yielded TCR beta libraries. A single record per CDR3 protein comes from TCRdb applying MiXCR to the multiplex PCR reads. The sample shows tens of thousands of distinct CDR3 sequences, approximately 72% of them seen only once. The sequencing input was liver tumor tissue from sampling region 1. The subset is: tumor region T1, superior pole. The sequence was collected from a middle-aged man with primary liver carcinoma and hepatitis B virus infection.

CDR3 DNA: TGTGCCAGCAGTACCCGGGCGAGCACAGGTACGCAGTATTTT. Protein: CASSTRASTGTQYF. The gene calls are TRBV28 and TRBJ2-3; D is possibly TRBD1 (5 bases). This CDR3 is built from 14 residues. Germline CDR1 reads MDHEN; CDR2 reads SYDVKM.